This T cell receptor beta chain was retrieved from a study of OX40 agonist ivuxolimab in advanced cancers. For the study at large: Males comprised about 78% of the group, whose mean age was about 61 years (range roughly 20 to 90).

Note on this clone: Its antigen is undetermined.

V was cut by 4 bases and J by 0 bases, with 6 bases left in between. CDR1 SNHLY and CDR2 FYNNEI come from the germline V gene. CDR3 size: 13 residues. Only in-frame clones appear in the TCRdb table, and some are missing; sequencing was by immunoSEQ multiplex PCR. The sample lists 80,000 to 100,000 clones, just over 90% occurring once. Overall study results and limits: Still undetermined is the antigen specificity of the expanded peripheral T cells.

This sequence was found in an adult with an advanced solid tumor such as melanoma, head and neck, liver or kidney cancer. Specimen: CD4+ or CD8+ T cells sorted from blood, collected in a trial of the OX40 agonist ivuxolimab. This rearrangement joins TRBV2 to TRBJ1-1; weak D call: TRBD1 (6 bases). The CDR3 region has the DNA TGTGCCAGCAGTGGGGACATGAACACTGAAGCTTTCTTT. As protein: CASSGDMNTEAFF.